This entry is about one T cell receptor (beta chain). This table comes from immunoSEQ multiplex PCR, and its TCRdb copy is limited to in-frame clones, with some not included. The sample holds more than 35,000 clones, 70% to 90% seen once. The time point denotes: pretreatment peripheral blood. Samples spanned pretreatment and treatment, with 1 to 8 time points per patient. The sample is drawn from a study of PD-L1 blockade in urothelial cancer. Background on the study: Individuals in the cohort had been given 0 to 3 earlier chemotherapy regimens.

This clonotype was sampled from a man older than 75 with urothelial cancer. This specimen consisted of PBMCs, obtained around atezolizumab (anti-PD-L1) treatment.

This CDR3 is CASSDPGSSYNEQFF. The CDR3 region has the DNA TGTGCCAGCAGTGACCCGGGGAGCTCCTACAATGAGCAGTTCTTC. The chain employs TRBV25-1 and TRBJ2-1; D may be TRBD2 (5 bases). In germline, CDR1 is MGHDK, CDR2 SYGVNS. The CDR3 runs to 15 residues. The V and J ends lost 3 bases and 0 bases respectively, with 9 bases between them.